The rows below give T cell receptor beta chains drawn from one sample of a study of radiotherapy plus CTLA-4 blockade in lung cancer. Some clones are missing from TCRdb's copy, which holds only in-frame ones; the method was immunoSEQ multiplex PCR. Of some 62,000 clones listed, approximately 80% are singletons. This specimen was peripheral blood, taken from a patient treated with radiotherapy plus ipilimumab. These receptors all come from a human donor with non-small cell lung cancer who had a complete response to radiotherapy plus ipilimumab. The CDR3 runs from the conserved cysteine through the conserved F or W.

j_gene: TRBJ2-3; v_gene: TRBV5-1; CDR3aa: CASSFEAGSADTQYF
j_gene: TRBJ2-2; v_gene: TRBV12-5; CDR3aa: CASGFRDRYTGELFF
j_gene: TRBJ1-4; v_gene: TRBV11-3; CDR3aa: CASSHGDAATNEKLFF
j_gene: TRBJ2-7; v_gene: TRBV5-1; CDR3aa: CASSLEWQGIEQYF
j_gene: TRBJ2-3; v_gene: TRBV7-6; CDR3aa: CASSPTGALGTQYF
j_gene: TRBJ1-1; v_gene: TRBV6-5; CDR3aa: CASSYFGTTEAFF
j_gene: TRBJ2-1; v_gene: TRBV5-6; CDR3aa: CASSRDGNEQFF
j_gene: TRBJ2-3; v_gene: TRBV7-2; CDR3aa: CASKTPGTASTDTQYF
j_gene: TRBJ2-7; v_gene: TRBV6-1; CDR3aa: CASSVGGFYEQYF
j_gene: TRBJ1-2; v_gene: TRBV4-1; CDR3aa: CASSQDLRGYTF
j_gene: TRBJ2-5; v_gene: TRBV2; CDR3aa: CASSEAPGVQETQYF
j_gene: TRBJ1-1; v_gene: TRBV10-1; CDR3aa: CASSEGGGTEAFF
j_gene: TRBJ2-1; v_gene: TRBV7-8; CDR3aa: CASSSRSGSLNEQFF
j_gene: TRBJ2-6; v_gene: TRBV30; CDR3aa: CAWSHAVSGANVLTF
j_gene: TRBJ1-5; v_gene: TRBV7-8; CDR3aa: CASSPESLTGQHF
j_gene: TRBJ1-2; v_gene: TRBV2; CDR3aa: CASSDRQRVNYGYTF
j_gene: TRBJ2-1; v_gene: TRBV19; CDR3aa: CASSRGTSTSYNEQFF
j_gene: TRBJ1-2; v_gene: TRBV11-3; CDR3aa: CASSSETRAGYTF
j_gene: TRBJ1-2; v_gene: TRBV7-2; CDR3aa: CASSPGQGETDGYTF
j_gene: TRBJ2-7; v_gene: TRBV6-5; CDR3aa: CASSPVLGVLEQYF
j_gene: TRBJ2-5; v_gene: TRBV19; CDR3aa: CASSTLRANQETQYF
j_gene: TRBJ1-5; v_gene: TRBV18; CDR3aa: CASSPQGQGNQPQHF